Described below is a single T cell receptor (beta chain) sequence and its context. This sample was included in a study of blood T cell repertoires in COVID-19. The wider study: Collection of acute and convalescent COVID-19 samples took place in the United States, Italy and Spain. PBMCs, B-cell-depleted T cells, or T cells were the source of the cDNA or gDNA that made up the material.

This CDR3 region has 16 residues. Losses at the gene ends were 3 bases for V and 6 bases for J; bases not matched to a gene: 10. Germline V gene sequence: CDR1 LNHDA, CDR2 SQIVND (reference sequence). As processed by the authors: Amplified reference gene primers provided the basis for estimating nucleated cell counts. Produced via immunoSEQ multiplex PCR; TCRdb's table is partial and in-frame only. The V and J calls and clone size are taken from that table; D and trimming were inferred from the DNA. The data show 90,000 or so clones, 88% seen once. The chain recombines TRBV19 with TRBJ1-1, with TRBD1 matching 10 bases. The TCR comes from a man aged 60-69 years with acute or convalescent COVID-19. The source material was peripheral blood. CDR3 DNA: TGTGCCAGTAGTATTACCTTGGACAGGGGGTGGGCTGAAGCTTTCTTT. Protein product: CASSITLDRGWAEAFF.